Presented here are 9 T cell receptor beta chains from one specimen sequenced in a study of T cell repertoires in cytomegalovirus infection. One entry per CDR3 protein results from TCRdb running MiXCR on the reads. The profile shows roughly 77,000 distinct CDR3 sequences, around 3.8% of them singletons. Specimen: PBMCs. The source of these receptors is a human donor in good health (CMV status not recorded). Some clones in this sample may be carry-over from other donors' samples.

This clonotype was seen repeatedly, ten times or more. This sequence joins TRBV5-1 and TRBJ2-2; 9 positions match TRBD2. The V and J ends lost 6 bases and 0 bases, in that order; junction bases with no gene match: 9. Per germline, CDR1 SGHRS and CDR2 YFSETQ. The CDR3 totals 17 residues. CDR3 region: CASTPPGLASNTGELFF. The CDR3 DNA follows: TGCGCCAGCACCCCTCCCGGACTAGCGTCGAACACCGGGGAGCTGTTTTTT. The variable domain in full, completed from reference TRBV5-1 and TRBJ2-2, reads KAGVTQTPRYLIKTRGQQVTLSCSPISGHRSVSWYQQTPGQGLQFLFEYFSETQRNKGNFPGRFSGRQFSNSRSEMNVSTLELGDSALYLCASTPPGLASNTGELFFGEGSRLTVL.

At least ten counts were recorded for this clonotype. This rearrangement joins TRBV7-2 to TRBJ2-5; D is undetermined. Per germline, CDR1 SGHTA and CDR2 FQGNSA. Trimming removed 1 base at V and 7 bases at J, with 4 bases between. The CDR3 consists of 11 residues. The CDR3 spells CASSLGVTQYF. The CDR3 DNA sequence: TGTGCCAGCAGCTTAGGGGTGACCCAGTACTTC.

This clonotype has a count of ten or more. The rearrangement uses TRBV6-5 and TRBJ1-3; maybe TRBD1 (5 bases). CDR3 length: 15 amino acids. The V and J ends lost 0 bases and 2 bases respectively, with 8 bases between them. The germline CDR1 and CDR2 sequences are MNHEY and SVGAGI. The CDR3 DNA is TGTGCCAGCAGTTACTCTGAGGGGCCTGGAAACACCATATATTTT. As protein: CASSYSEGPGNTIYF.

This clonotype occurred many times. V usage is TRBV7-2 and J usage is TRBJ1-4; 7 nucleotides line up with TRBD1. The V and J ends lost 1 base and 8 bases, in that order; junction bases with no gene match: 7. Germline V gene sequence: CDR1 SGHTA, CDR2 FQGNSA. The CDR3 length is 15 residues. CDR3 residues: CASSLGHRGGEKLFF. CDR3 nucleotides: TGTGCCAGCAGCTTAGGCCACAGGGGAGGGGAAAAACTGTTTTTT.

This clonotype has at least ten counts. The CDR3 spells CASSFQGGDTEAFF. The CDR3 DNA sequence: TGTGCCAGCAGCTTTCAGGGCGGAGACACTGAAGCTTTCTTT. The rearrangement joins TRBV7-2 to TRBJ1-1; D perhaps matches TRBD1 (5 bases). The CDR3 contains 14 residues. CDR1 and CDR2 (germline): SGHTA, FQGNSA. The V end lost 3 bases, the J end lost 3 bases, and 11 bases lay between the germline ends.

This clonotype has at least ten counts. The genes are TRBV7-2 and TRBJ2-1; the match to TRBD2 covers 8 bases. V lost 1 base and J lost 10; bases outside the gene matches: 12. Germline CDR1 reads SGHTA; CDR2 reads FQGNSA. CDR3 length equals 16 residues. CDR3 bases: TGTGCCAGCAGCTTAGAAGGACTAGCTAGGTTCAGGGAGCAGTTCTTC. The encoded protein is CASSLEGLARFREQFF.

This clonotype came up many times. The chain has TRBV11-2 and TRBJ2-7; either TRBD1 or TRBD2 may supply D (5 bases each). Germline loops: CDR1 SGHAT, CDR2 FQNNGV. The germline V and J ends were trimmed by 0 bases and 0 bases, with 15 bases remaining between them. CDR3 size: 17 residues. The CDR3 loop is CASSLEGRVWSSYEQYF. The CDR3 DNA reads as TGTGCCAGCAGCTTAGAGGGGCGGGTCTGGAGCTCCTACGAGCAGTACTTC.

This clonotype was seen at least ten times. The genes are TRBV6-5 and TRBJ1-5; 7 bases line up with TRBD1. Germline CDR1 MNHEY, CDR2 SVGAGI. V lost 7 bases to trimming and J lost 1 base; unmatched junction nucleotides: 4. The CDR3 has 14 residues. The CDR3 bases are TGTGCCAGCAATTCAGGGGGGAGCAATCAGCCCCAGCATTTT. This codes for CASNSGGSNQPQHF.

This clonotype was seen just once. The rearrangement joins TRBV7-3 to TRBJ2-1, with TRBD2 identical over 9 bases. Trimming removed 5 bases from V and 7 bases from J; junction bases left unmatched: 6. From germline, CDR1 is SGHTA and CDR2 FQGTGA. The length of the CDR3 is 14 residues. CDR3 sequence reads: CASSPTSGQNEQFF. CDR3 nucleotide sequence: TGTGCCAGCAGCCCCACTAGCGGGCAGAATGAGCAGTTCTTC.